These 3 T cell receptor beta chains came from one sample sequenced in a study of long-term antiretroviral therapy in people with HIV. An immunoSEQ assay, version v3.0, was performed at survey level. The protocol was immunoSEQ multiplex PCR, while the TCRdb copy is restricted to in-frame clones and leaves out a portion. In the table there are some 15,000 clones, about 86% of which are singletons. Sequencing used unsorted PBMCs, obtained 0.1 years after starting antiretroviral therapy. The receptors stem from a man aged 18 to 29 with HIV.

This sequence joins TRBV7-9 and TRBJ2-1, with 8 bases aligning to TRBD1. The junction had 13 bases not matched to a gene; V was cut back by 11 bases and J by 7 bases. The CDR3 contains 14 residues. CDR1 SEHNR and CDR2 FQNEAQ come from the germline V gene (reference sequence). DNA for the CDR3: TGTGCCGGACCGGGACAGGTAACCGTGAATGAGCAGTTCTTC. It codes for CAGPGQVTVNEQFF.

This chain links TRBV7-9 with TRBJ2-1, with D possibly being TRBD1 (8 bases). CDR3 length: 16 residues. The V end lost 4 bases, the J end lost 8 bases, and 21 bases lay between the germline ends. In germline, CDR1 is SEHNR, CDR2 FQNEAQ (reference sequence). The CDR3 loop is CASSYTTGDAGDEQFF. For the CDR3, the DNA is TGTGCCAGCAGCTACACGACAGGGGACGCGGGGGATGAGCAGTTCTTC.

CDR3 nucleotide sequence: TGTGCCAGCAGCCAGTGGACAGGGGGAATGAACGAGCAGTACTTC. Its protein is CASSQWTGGMNEQYF. The chain has TRBV14 and TRBJ2-7, with TRBD1 identical over 10 bases. Germline V lookup: CDR1 SGHDN, CDR2 FVKESK. Trimming took 3 bases from V and 5 from J; bases not matched to a gene: 7. This CDR3 spans 15 amino acids.